Sequencing of this T cell receptor (beta chain) was carried out in a study of T-cell reconstitution after alpha-beta-depleted transplantation in children. Study-wide results and caveats: Fresh T-cell production supplied most of the T-cell counts and diversity seen one year after transplant. Expanded graft clones numbering several hundred reportedly gave rise to alpha-beta T cells about two months after transplant. Recipient T cells and thymic progenitors that survived were the source of the high TCRbeta diversity seen at day 60 in some patients.

V lost 0 bases and J lost 0, with 10 bases in between. The germline CDR1 and CDR2 sequences are SGHRS and YFSETQ. The CDR3 runs 17 residues. Unique molecular identifiers were incorporated when the TCRbeta library was constructed. Each CDR3 protein is one row after TCRdb ran MiXCR on the PCR reads. The table includes about 290,000 distinct CDR3 sequences, over 9.5% detected once. This clonotype was counted many times. Its antigen remains unknown. Source: PBMCs, taken before TCRalphabeta/CD19-depleted stem cell transplant. This chain uses TRBV5-1 with TRBJ2-6, with D unclear. The receptor was isolated from a boy under two years old with acute myeloid leukemia, due to receive a stem cell transplant. The CDR3 protein is CASSLGYSSSGANVLTF. In nucleotides, the CDR3 is TGCGCCAGCAGCTTGGGGTATTCCAGCTCTGGGGCCAACGTCCTGACTTTC.